Listed below are T cell receptor beta chains from one sample, sequenced in a study of T cells after posttransplantation cyclophosphamide. The protocol was immunoSEQ multiplex PCR, while the TCRdb copy is restricted to in-frame clones and leaves out a portion. The sample lists 20,000 to 25,000 clones; 80% to 90% were seen once. Source: PBMCs, taken roughly 49 weeks after allogeneic stem cell transplant with calcineurin inhibitor and methotrexate. These receptors all stem from a female patient in her 30s who received an allogeneic stem cell transplant from an unrelated donor, was CMV-positive, and had acute and chronic GVHD. The graft donor may have given rise to some T cells. CDR3s include the opening cysteine and the closing phenylalanine or tryptophan. D genes are given only for firm matches. Rows give clone size only sometimes, using once, few, many, or a class for an expanded clone.

length: 19
J: TRBJ2-1
D: -
V: TRBV5-1
size: once
DNA: TGCGCCAGCAGCTCCACGGGACTGGCGGGGTCTAGCTCCTACAATGAGCAGTTCTTC
CDR3: CASSSTGLAGSSSYNEQFF

length: 13
J: TRBJ2-3
D: -
V: TRBV19
size: -
DNA: TGTGCCAGTAGTACCTTAAGCACAGATACGCAGTATTTT
CDR3: CASSTLSTDTQYF

length: 14
J: TRBJ2-7
D: -
V: TRBV11-2
size: -
DNA: TGTGCCAGCAGCTTAGGACTACCCCCCTACGAGCAGTACTTC
CDR3: CASSLGLPPYEQYF

length: 14
J: TRBJ1-3
D: -
V: TRBV28
size: few
DNA: TGTGCCAGCAGTTTGGCGGGAAATGGTAACACCATATATTTT
CDR3: CASSLAGNGNTIYF

length: 18
J: TRBJ2-3
D: TRBD2
V: TRBV5-1
size: -
DNA: TGCGCCAGCAGCTCCGGACTAGCGGTCAACGAATTCACAGATACGCAGTATTTT
CDR3: CASSSGLAVNEFTDTQYF

length: 14
J: TRBJ2-5
D: TRBD1
V: TRBV9
size: -
DNA: TGTGCCAGCAGCTTCACAGGGGGCTTAGAGACCCAGTACTTC
CDR3: CASSFTGGLETQYF

length: 18
J: TRBJ2-2
D: TRBD2
V: TRBV10-1
size: -
DNA: TGCGCCAGCAGCCCCGGGTCAGCGGGAGGCCTAAACACCGGGGAGCTGTTTTTT
CDR3: CASSPGSAGGLNTGELFF

length: 17
J: TRBJ2-1
D: TRBD2
V: TRBV11-2
size: -
DNA: TGTGCCAGCAGCTTATACTGGACTAGCGGGCCGTACAATGAGCAGTTCTTC
CDR3: CASSLYWTSGPYNEQFF

length: 14
J: TRBJ2-1
D: -
V: TRBV5-6
size: -
DNA: TGTGCCACCTGGGAGACAGGACTTAACAATGAGCAGTTCTTC
CDR3: CATWETGLNNEQFF

length: 14
J: TRBJ1-1
D: -
V: TRBV11-3
size: once
DNA: TGTGCCAGCAGGATTAATACTAGGAGCACTGAAGCTTTCTTT
CDR3: CASRINTRSTEAFF

length: 15
J: TRBJ2-5
D: TRBD2
V: TRBV19
size: -
DNA: TGTGCCAGTAGTGCCACTAGCGGGAGTCGGGAGACCCAGTACTTC
CDR3: CASSATSGSRETQYF

length: 14
J: TRBJ1-2
D: TRBD1
V: TRBV6-5
size: -
DNA: TGTGCCAGCAGTTACTCTGGACAGGGGTATGGCTACACCTTC
CDR3: CASSYSGQGYGYTF

length: 17
J: TRBJ2-1
D: -
V: TRBV11-2
size: -
DNA: TGTGCCAGCAGCTCCCTTTCGTATAGCGGACTATACAATGAGCAGTTCTTC
CDR3: CASSSLSYSGLYNEQFF

length: 18
J: TRBJ1-5
D: -
V: TRBV18
size: -
DNA: TGTGCCAGCTCAGCACGGACAGCTACCGGGGATAGCAATCAGCCCCAGCATTTT
CDR3: CASSARTATGDSNQPQHF

length: 14
J: TRBJ2-5
D: -
V: TRBV7-8
size: -
DNA: TGTGCCAGCAGCTTAGAGGGGTTCCCAGAGACCCAGTACTTC
CDR3: CASSLEGFPETQYF

length: 17
J: TRBJ1-4
D: -
V: TRBV9
size: -
DNA: TGTGCCAGCGGGGTGTCAAGGGGCAGACGGTCTAATGAAAAACTGTTTTTT
CDR3: CASGVSRGRRSNEKLFF

length: 14
J: TRBJ2-5
D: TRBD1
V: TRBV29-1
size: few
DNA: TGCAGCGTTGACGGGCAGGGGGTTACGGAGACCCAGTACTTC
CDR3: CSVDGQGVTETQYF

length: 16
J: TRBJ1-3
D: -
V: TRBV11-2
size: -
DNA: TGTGCCAGCAGCTCACCCCGGACAGACCGTGGAAACACCATATATTTT
CDR3: CASSSPRTDRGNTIYF

length: 16
J: TRBJ2-7
D: TRBD1
V: TRBV5-1
size: -
DNA: TGCGCCAGCAGCTTGGCCCCGGGACAGGGGGCATACGAGCAGTACTTC
CDR3: CASSLAPGQGAYEQYF

length: 13
J: TRBJ2-7
D: -
V: TRBV11-2
size: -
DNA: TGTGCCAGCAGCTTGACATCTACCTACGAGCAGTACTTC
CDR3: CASSLTSTYEQYF

length: 11
J: TRBJ2-1
D: TRBD1
V: TRBV7-8
size: -
DNA: TGTGCCAGCCACAGGGGACGAGAGCAGTTCTTC
CDR3: CASHRGREQFF

length: 15
J: TRBJ2-3
D: -
V: TRBV27
size: -
DNA: TGTGCCAGCAGTCCTATTGGACAGTCGGCAGATACGCAGTATTTT
CDR3: CASSPIGQSADTQYF

length: 13
J: TRBJ1-5
D: -
V: TRBV19
size: -
DNA: TGTGCCAGTAGTCTGTCCCTTTATCAGCCCCAGCATTTT
CDR3: CASSLSLYQPQHF

length: 16
J: TRBJ2-1
D: TRBD2
V: TRBV27
size: -
DNA: TGTGCCAGCAGGCGACTAGCCGAAAGCTCCTACAATGAGCAGTTCTTC
CDR3: CASRRLAESSYNEQFF

length: 17
J: TRBJ2-7
D: TRBD2
V: TRBV18
size: -
DNA: TGTGCCAGCTCACCACTACGGACTAGCGGGGGACTCTACGAGCAGTACTTC
CDR3: CASSPLRTSGGLYEQYF

length: 11
J: TRBJ2-7
D: -
V: TRBV10-3
size: few
DNA: TGTGCCATCAGCGCCGGGTTCGAGCAGTACTTC
CDR3: CAISAGFEQYF

length: 14
J: TRBJ2-1
D: TRBD1
V: TRBV29-1
size: -
DNA: TGCAGCGCCGATCCGGGACAGGGTCTCGATGAGCAGTTCTTC
CDR3: CSADPGQGLDEQFF